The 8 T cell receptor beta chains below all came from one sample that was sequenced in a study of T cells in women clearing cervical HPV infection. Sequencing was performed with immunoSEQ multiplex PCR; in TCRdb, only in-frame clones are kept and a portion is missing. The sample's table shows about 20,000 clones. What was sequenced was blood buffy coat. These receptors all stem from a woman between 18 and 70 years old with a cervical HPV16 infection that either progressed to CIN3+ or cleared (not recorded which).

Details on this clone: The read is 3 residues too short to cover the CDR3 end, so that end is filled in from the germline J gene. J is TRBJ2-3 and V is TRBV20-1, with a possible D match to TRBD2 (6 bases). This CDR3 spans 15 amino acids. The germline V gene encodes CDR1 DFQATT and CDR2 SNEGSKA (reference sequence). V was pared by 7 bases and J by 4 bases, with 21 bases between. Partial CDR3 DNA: TGCAGTGTCCGAAACGCGCGGGGCCCAGCAGATACG. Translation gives CSVRNARGPADT. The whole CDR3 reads CSVRNARGPADTQYF.

The CDR3 bases that were read are TGTGCCTGGAGTATCGGGGGGGCCGTGGATGAG. It translates to CAWSIGGAVDE. The entire CDR3 is CAWSIGGAVDEQFF. The V call is TRBV30, the J call TRBJ2-1; 8 positions match TRBD2. The CDR3 extends 3 residues past the end of the read, so its final part is completed from the germline J gene. This CDR3 region has 14 residues. The junction had 8 bases not matched to a gene; V was cut back by 2 bases and J by 8 bases. The germline V gene encodes CDR1 GTSNPN and CDR2 SVGIG (reference sequence).

CDR3 sequence: CASSLTGGGALREPYNEQFF. The DNA read from the CDR3 is TGTGCCAGCAGCTTAACGGGCGGGGGGGCCTTGCGTGAACCCTACAATGAG. The chain recombines TRBV7-3 with TRBJ2-1; TRBD2 matches 9 bases. The CDR3 end is not reached by the read, which stops 3 residues before it; the germline J gene fills it in. Germline CDR1 and CDR2: SGHTA and FQGTGA. V dropped 0 bases and J dropped 2; count of bases not matched to a gene: 14. The CDR3 has 20 residues.

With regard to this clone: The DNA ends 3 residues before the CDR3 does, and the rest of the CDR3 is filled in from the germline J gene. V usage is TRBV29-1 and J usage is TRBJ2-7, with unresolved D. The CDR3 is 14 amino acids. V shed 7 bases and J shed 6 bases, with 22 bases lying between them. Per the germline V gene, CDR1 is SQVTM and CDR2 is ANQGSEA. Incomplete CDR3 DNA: TGCAGCGCTAAGGGTTCATACGGCCTAAGCGAG. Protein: CSAKGSYGLSE. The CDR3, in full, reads CSAKGSYGLSEQYF.

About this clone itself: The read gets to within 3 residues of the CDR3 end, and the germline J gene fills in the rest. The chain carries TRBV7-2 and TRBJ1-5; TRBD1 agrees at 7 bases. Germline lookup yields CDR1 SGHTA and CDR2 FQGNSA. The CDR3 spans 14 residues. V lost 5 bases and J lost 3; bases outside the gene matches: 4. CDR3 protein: CASSQGQLNQPQHF. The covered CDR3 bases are TGTGCCAGCAGCCAGGGACAGCTCAATCAGCCC.

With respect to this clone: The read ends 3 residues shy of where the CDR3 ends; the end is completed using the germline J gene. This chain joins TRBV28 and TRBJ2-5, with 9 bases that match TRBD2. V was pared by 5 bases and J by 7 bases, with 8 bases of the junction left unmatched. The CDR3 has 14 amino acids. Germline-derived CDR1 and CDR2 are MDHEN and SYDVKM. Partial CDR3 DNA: TGTGCCAGCAGTGTCGCGGGGGGGAGTTTGACC. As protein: CASSVAGGSLT. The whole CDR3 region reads CASSVAGGSLTQYF.

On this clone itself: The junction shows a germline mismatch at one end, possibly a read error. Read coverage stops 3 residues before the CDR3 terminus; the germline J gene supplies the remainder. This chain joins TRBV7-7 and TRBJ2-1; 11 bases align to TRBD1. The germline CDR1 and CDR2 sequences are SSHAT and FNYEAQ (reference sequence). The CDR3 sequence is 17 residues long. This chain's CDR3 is CASSLQRGTGGDCEQFF. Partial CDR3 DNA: TGTGCTAGCAGCTTACAGAGAGGGACAGGGGGGGATTGTGAG.

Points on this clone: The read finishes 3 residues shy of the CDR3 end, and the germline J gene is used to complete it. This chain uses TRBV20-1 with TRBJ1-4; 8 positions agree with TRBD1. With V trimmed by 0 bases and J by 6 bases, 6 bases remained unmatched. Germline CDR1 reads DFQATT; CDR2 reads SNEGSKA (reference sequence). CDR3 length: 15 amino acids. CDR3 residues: CSARDVGTGDEKLFF. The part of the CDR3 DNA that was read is TGCAGTGCTAGAGATGTAGGGACAGGAGATGAAAAA.